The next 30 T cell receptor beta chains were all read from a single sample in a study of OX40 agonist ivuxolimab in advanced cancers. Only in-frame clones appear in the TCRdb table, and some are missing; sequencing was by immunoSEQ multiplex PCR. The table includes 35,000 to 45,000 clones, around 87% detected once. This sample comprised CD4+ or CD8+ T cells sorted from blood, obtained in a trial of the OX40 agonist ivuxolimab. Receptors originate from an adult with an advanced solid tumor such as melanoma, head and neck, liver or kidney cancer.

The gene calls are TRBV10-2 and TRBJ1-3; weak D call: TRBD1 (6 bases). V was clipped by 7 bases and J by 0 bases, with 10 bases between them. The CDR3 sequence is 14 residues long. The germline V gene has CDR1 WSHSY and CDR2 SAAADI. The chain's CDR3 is CASTGQTSGNTIYF. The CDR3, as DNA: TGCGCCAGCACTGGACAGACCTCTGGAAACACCATATATTTT.

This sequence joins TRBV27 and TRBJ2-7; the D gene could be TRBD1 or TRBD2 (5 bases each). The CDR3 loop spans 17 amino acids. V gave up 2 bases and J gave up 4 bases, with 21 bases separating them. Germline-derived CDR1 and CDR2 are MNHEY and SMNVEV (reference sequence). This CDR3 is CASSLAGFGTSGYEQYF. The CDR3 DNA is TGTGCCAGCAGTTTAGCAGGGTTCGGTACATCGGGATACGAGCAGTACTTC.

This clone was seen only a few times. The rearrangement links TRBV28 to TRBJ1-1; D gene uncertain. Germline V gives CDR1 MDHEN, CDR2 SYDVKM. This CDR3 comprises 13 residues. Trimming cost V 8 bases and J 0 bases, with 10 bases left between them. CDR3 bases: TGTGCCAGCTTCGACGGGATGAACACTGAAGCTTTCTTT. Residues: CASFDGMNTEAFF. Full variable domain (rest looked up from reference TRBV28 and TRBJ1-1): DVKVTQSSRYLVKRTGEKVFLECVQDMDHENMFWYRQDPGLGLRLIYFSYDVKMKEKGDIPEGYSVSREKKERFSLILESASTNQTSMYLCASFDGMNTEAFFGQGTRLTVV.

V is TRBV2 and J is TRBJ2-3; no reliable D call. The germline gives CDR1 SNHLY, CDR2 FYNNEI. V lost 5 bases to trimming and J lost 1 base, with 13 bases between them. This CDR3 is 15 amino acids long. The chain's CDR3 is CASSRSGSRTDTQYF. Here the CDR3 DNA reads TGTGCCAGCAGTCGTTCTGGGTCCCGCACAGATACGCAGTATTTT.

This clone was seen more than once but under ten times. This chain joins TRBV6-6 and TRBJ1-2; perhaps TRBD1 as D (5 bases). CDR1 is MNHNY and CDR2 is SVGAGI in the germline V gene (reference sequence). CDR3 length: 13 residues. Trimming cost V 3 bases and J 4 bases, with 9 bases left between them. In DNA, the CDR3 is TGTGCCAGCAGTTATCAACAGGCCTATGGCTACACCTTC. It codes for CASSYQQAYGYTF.

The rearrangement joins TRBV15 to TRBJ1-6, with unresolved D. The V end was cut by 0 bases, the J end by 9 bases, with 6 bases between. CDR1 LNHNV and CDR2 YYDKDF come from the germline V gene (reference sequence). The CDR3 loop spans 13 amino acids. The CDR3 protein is CATSRDRGSPLHF. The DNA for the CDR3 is TGTGCCACCAGCAGAGATCGAGGTTCACCCCTCCACTTT.

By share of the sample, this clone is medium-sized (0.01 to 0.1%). The CDR3 bases are TGTGCCAGCAGTCTCTACGGGGAGCTGTTTTTT. Translated: CASSLYGELFF. The V and J genes are TRBV7-9 and TRBJ2-2; D remains unclear. Germline assignment: CDR1 SEHNR and CDR2 FQNEAQ (reference sequence). CDR3 length: 11 residues. With 6 bases removed from V and 7 bases from J, the gap between germline ends came to 6 bases.

CDR3 region: CASSVENIQYF. CDR3 nucleotide sequence: TGTGCCAGCAGTGTGGAAAACATTCAGTACTTC. The genes are TRBV2 and TRBJ2-4; no clear D gene. Germline lookup yields CDR1 SNHLY and CDR2 FYNNEI. V shed 4 bases and J shed 5 bases, with 3 bases lying between them. The CDR3 covers 11 residues.

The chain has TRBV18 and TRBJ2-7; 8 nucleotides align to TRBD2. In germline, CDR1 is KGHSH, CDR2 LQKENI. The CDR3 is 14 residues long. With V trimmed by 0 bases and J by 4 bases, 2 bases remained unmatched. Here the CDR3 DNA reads TGTGCCAGCTCACCACCGGGACTAGGGTACGAGCAGTACTTC. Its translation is CASSPPGLGYEQYF.

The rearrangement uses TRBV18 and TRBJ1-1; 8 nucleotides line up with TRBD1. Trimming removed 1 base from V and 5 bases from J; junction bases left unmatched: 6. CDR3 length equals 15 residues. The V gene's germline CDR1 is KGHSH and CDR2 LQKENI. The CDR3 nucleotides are TGTGCCAGCTCACCACGGGACAGGCAGGGGACTGAAGCTTTCTTT. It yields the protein CASSPRDRQGTEAFF.

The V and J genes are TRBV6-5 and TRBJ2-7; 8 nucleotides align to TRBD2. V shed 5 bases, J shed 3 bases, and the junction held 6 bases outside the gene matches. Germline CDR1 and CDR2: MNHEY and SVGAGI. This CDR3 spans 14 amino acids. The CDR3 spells CASSEGLVIYEQYF. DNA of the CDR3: TGTGCCAGCAGTGAGGGACTAGTTATCTACGAGCAGTACTTC.

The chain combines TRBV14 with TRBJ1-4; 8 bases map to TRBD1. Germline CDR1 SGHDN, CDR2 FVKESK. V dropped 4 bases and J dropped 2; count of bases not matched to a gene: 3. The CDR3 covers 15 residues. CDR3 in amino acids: CASSRWTGTNEKLFF. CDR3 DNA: TGTGCCAGCAGCCGCTGGACAGGGACTAATGAAAAACTGTTTTTT.

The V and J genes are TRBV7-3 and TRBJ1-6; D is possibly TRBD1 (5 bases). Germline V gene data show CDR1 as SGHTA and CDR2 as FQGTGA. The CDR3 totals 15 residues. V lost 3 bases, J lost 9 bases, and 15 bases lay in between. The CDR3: CASSLIKGPGSPLHF. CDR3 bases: TGTGCCAGCAGCTTGATTAAGGGGCCTGGTTCACCCCTCCACTTT.

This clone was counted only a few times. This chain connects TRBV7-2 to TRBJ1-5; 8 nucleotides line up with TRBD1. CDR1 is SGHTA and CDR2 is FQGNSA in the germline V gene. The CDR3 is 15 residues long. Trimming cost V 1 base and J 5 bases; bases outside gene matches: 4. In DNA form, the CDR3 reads TGTGCCAGCAGCTTAGGGCAGGGGGCGGATCAGCCCCAGCATTTT. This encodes CASSLGQGADQPQHF.

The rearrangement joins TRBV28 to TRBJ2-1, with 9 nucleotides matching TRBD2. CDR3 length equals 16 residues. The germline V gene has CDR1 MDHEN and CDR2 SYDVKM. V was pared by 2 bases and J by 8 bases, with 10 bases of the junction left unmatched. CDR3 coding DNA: TGTGCCAGCAGTTTAGCGGGAGGGATGGGTGTTGATGAGCAGTTCTTC. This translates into CASSLAGGMGVDEQFF.

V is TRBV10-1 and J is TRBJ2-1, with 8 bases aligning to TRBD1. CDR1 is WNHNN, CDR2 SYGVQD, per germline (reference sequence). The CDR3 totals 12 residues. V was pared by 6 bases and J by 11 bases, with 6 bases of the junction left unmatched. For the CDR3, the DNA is TGCGCCAGCAGCAGGGGGCTAGAAAAGCAGTTCTTC. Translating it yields CASSRGLEKQFF.

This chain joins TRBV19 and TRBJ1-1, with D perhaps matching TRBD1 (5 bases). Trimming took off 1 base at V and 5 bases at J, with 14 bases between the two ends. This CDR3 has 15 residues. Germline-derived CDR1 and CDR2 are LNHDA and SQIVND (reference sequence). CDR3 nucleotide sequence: TGTGCCAGTAGTATAGTGGGGACCGGAGGGACTGAAGCTTTCTTT. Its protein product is CASSIVGTGGTEAFF.

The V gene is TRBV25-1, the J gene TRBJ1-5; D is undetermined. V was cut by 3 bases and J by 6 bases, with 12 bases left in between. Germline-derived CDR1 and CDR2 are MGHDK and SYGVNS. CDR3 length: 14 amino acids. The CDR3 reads CASSDSRWLQPQHF. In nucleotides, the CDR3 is TGTGCCAGCAGTGACTCCCGTTGGCTTCAGCCCCAGCATTTT.

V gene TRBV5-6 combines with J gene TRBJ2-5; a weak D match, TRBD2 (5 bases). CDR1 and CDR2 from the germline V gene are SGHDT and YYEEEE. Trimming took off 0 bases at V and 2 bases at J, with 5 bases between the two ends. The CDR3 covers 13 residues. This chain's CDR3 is CASSLGTQETQYF. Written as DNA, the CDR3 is TGTGCCAGCAGCTTGGGGACTCAAGAGACCCAGTACTTC. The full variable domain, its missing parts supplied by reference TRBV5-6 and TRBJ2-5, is DAGVTQSPTHLIKTRGQQVTLRCSPKSGHDTVSWYQQALGQGPQFIFQYYEEEERQRGNFPDRFSGHQFPNYSSELNVNALLLGDSALYLCASSLGTQETQYFGPGTRLLVL.

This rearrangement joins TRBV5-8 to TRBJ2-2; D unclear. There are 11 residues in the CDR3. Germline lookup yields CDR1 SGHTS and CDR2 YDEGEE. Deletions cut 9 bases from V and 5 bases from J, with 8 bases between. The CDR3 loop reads CATRRTGELFF. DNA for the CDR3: TGTGCCACCAGACGGACCGGGGAGCTGTTTTTT.

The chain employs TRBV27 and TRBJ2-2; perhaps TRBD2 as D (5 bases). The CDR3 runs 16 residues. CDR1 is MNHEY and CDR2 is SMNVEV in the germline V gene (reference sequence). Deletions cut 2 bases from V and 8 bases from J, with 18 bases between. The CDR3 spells CASSLSFRGPQGELFF. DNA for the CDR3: TGTGCCAGCAGTTTAAGCTTTCGAGGGCCACAAGGGGAGCTGTTTTTT.

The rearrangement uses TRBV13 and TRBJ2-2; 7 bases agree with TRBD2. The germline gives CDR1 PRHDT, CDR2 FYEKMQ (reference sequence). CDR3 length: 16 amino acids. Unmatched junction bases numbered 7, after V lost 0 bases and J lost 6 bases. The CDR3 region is CASSLGVAGEAGELFF. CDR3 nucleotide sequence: TGTGCCAGCAGCTTAGGAGTTGCGGGGGAGGCCGGGGAGCTGTTTTTT.

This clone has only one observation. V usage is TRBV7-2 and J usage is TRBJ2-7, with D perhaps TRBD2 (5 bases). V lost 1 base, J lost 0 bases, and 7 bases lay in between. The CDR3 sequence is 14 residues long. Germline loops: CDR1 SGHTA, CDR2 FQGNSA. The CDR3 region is CASSLGRASYEQYF. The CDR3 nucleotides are TGTGCCAGCAGCTTAGGGCGGGCCTCCTACGAGCAGTACTTC.

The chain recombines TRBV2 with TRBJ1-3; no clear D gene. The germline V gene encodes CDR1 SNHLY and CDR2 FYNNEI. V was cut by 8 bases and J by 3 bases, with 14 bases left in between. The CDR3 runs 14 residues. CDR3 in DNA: TGTGCCAGCGTGGAAGGGTCTCGTGGAAACACCATATATTTT. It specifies CASVEGSRGNTIYF.

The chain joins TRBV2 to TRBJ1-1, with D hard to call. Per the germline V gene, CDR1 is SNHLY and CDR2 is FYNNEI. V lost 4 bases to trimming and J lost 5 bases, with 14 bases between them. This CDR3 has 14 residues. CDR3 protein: CASSAKRVETEAFF. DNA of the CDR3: TGTGCCAGCAGTGCGAAGCGGGTTGAGACTGAAGCTTTCTTT.

The CDR3 DNA sequence: TGTGCCAGTAGTAAAGGCGGGAGTTTCTACGAGCAGTACTTC. Encoded protein: CASSKGGSFYEQYF. The chain employs TRBV19 and TRBJ2-7, with 7 bases fitting TRBD2. The CDR3 is 14 amino acids. Germline CDR1 is LNHDA and CDR2 is SQIVND (reference sequence). The V gene end was trimmed by 4 bases and the J gene end by 3 bases; junction bases not matched to a gene: 6.

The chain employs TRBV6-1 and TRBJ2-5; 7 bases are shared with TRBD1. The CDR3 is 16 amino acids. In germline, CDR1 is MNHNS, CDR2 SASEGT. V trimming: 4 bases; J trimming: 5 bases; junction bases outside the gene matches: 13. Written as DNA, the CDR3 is TGTGCCAGCAGTGTACAGGGGTCCGAGGTCCGGGAGACCCAGTACTTC. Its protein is CASSVQGSEVRETQYF.

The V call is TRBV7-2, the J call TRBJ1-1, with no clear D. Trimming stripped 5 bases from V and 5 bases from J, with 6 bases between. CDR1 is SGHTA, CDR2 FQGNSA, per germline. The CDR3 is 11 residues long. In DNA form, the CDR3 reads TGTGCCAGCAGCCCGGAGACTGAAGCTTTCTTT. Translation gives CASSPETEAFF.

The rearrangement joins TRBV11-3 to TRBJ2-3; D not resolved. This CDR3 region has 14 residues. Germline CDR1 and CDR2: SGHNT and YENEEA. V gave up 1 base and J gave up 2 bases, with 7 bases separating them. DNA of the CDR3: TGTGCCAGCAGCTTAGCTGGGGTCACAGATACGCAGTATTTT. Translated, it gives CASSLAGVTDTQYF. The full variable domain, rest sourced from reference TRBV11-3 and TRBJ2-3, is EAGVVQSPRYKIIEKKQPVAFWCNPISGHNTLYWYLQNLGQGPELLIRYENEEAVDDSQLPKDRFSAERLKGVDSTLKIQPAELGDSAVYLCASSLAGVTDTQYFGPGTRLTVL.

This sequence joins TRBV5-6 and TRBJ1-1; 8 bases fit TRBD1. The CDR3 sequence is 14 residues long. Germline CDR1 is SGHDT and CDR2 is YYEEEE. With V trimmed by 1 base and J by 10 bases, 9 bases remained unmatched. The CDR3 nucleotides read TGTGCCAGCAGCTTGCGGGAACAGGGGGTGGGAGCTTTCTTT. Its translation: CASSLREQGVGAFF.